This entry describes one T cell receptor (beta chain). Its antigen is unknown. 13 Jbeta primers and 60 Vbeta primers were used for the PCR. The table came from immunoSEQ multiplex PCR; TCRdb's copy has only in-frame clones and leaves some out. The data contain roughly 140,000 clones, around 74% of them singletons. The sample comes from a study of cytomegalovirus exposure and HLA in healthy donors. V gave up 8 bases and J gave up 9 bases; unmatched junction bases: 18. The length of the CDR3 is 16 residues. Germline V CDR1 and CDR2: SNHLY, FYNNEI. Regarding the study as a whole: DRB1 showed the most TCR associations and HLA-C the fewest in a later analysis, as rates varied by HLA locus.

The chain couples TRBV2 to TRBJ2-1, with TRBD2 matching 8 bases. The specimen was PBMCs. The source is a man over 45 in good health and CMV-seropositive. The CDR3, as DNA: TGTGCCAGCTTCCGTCCGGGACTAGGGTTTAGGGGTGAGCAGTTCTTC. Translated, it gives CASFRPGLGFRGEQFF.